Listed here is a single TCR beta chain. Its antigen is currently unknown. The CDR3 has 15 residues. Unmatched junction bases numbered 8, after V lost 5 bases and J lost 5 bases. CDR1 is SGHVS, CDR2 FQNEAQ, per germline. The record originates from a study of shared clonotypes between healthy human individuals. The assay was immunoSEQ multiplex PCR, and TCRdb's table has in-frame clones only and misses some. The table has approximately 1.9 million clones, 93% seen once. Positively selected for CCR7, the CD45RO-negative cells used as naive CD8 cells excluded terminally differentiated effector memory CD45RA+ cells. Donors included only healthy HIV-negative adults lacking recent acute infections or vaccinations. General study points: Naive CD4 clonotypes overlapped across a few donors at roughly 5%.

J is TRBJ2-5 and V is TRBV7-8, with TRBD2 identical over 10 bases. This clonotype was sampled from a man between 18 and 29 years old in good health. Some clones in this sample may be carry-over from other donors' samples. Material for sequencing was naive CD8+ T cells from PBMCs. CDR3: CASSPGTSDVETQYF. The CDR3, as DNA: TGTGCCAGCAGCCCAGGGACTAGCGACGTGGAGACCCAGTACTTC.